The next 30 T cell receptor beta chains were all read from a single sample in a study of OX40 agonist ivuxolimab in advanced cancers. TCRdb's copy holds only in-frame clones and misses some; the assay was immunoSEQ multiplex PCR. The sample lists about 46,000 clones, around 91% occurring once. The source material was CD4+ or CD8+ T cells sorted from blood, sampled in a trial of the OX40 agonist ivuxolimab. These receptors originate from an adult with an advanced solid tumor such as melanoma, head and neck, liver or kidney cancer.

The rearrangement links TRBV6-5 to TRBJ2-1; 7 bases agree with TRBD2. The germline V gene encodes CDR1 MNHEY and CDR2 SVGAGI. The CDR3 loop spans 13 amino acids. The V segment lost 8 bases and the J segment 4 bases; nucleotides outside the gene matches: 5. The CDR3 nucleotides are TGTGCCAGCGAAAGGCGGGGGTACAATGAGCAGTTCTTC. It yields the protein CASERRGYNEQFF.

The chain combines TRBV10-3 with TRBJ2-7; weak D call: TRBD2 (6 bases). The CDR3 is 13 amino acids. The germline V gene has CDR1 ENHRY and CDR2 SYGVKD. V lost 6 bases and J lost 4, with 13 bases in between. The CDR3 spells CAISSEGHYEQYF. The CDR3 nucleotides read TGTGCCATCAGCTCGGAGGGCCATTACGAGCAGTACTTC.

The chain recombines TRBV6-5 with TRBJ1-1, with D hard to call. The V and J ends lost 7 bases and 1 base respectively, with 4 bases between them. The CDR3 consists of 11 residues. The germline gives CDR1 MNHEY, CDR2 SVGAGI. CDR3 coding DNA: TGTGCCAGCACCGGGAACACTGAAGCTTTCTTT. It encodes CASTGNTEAFF.

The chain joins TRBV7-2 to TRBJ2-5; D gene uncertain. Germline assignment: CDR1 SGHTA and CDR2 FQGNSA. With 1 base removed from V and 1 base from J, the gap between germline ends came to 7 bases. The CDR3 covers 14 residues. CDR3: CASSLVASQETQYF. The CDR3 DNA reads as TGTGCCAGCAGCTTAGTTGCGTCCCAAGAGACCCAGTACTTC.

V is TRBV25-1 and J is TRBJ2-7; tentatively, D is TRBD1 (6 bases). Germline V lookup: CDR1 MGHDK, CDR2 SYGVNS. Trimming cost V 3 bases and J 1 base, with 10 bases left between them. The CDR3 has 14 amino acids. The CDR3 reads CASSDRGASYEQYF. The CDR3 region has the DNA TGTGCCAGCAGTGACAGGGGCGCGTCCTACGAGCAGTACTTC.

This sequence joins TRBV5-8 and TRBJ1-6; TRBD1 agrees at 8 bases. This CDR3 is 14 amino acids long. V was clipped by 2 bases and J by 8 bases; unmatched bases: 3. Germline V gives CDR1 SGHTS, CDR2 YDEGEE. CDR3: CASSFRQGHSPLHF. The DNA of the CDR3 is TGTGCCAGCAGCTTTAGACAGGGGCATTCACCCCTCCACTTT.

The CDR3 here is CASSQDRASLGTDTQYF. The CDR3 nucleotides are TGCGCCAGCAGCCAAGATCGGGCCAGCCTCGGCACAGATACGCAGTATTTT. V gene TRBV4-3 combines with J gene TRBJ2-3; D is undetermined. Germline CDR1 reads LGHNA; CDR2 reads YSLEER. This CDR3 spans 17 amino acids. V was cut by 0 bases and J by 1 base, with 14 bases left in between.

The CDR3 loop reads CASSFGLASYEQYF. The CDR3 DNA reads TGTGCCAGCAGTTTTGGGTTAGCATCCTACGAGCAGTACTTC. The chain is built from TRBV27 and TRBJ2-7; D gene ambiguous. This CDR3 spans 14 amino acids. V lost 3 bases and J 1 base, leaving 10 bases between the germline ends. Per the germline V gene, CDR1 is MNHEY and CDR2 is SMNVEV (reference sequence).

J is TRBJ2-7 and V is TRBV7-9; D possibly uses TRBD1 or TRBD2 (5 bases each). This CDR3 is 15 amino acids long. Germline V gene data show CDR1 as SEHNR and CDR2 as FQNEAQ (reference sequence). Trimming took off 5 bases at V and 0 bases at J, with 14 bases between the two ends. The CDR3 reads CASSAYRDGSYEQYF. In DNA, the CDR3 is TGTGCCAGCAGCGCATACCGGGACGGCTCCTACGAGCAGTACTTC.

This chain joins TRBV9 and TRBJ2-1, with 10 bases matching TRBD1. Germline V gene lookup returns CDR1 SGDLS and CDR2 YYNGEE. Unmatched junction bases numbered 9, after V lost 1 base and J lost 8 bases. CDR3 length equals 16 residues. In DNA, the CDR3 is TGTGCCAGCAGCGTACCCGGGACAGGGGTTGCCGATGAGCAGTTCTTC. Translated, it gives CASSVPGTGVADEQFF.

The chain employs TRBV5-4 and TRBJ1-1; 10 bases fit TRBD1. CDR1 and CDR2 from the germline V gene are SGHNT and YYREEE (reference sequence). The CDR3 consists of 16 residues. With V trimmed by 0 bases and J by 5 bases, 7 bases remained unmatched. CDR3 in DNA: TGTGCCAGCAGCTTGGGTTTGCCGGGACAGGGGACTGAAGCTTTCTTT. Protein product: CASSLGLPGQGTEAFF.

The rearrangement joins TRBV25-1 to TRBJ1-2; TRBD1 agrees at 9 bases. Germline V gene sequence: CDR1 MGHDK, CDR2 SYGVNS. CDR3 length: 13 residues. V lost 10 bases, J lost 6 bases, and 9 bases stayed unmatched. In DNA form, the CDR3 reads TGTGCCATTCCGGGACAGGGACCTAATGGCTACACCTTC. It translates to CAIPGQGPNGYTF.

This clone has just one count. The CDR3 DNA reads as TGTGCCAGCAGCGCGGGGACAGGACCAACCTACGAGCAGTACTTC. Encoded protein: CASSAGTGPTYEQYF. The chain has TRBV9 and TRBJ2-7; 8 bases are a match to TRBD1. Germline CDR1 is SGDLS and CDR2 is YYNGEE. This CDR3 has 15 residues. The ends lost 3 bases at V and 2 bases at J; junction bases unmatched: 7.

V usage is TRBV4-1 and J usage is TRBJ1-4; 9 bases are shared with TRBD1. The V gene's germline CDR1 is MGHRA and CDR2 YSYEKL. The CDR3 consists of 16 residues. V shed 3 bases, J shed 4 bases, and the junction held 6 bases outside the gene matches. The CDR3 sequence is CASSQQQGADNEKLFF. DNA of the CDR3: TGCGCCAGCAGCCAGCAACAGGGGGCGGATAATGAAAAACTGTTTTTT.

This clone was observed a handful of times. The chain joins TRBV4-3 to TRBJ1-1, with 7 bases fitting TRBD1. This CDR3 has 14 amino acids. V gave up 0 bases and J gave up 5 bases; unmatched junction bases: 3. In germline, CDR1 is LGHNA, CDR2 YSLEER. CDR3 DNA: TGCGCCAGCAGCCAAGACAGGGGGAGGACTGAAGCTTTCTTT. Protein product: CASSQDRGRTEAFF.

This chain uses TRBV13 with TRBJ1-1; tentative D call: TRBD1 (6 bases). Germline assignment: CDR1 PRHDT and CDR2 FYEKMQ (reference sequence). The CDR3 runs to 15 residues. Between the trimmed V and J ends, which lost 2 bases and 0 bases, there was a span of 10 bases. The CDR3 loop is CASSLMGAMNTEAFF. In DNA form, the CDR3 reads TGTGCCAGCAGCTTAATGGGGGCCATGAACACTGAAGCTTTCTTT.

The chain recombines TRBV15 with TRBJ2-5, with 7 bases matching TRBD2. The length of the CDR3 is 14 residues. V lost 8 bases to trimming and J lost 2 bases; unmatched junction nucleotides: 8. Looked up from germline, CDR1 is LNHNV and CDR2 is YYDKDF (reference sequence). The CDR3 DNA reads TGTGCCACCTCTCGCGGGGGTTGGCAAGAGACCCAGTACTTC. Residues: CATSRGGWQETQYF.

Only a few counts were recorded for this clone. The CDR3 nucleotides are TGTGCCAGCAGCTTGGGGACTAACCAGCCCCAGCATTTT. It codes for CASSLGTNQPQHF. The V call is TRBV27, the J call TRBJ1-5, with a weak D call TRBD1 (5 bases). Trimming left V 6 bases short and J 7 bases short, with 13 bases between. The CDR3 is 13 residues long. Per germline, CDR1 MNHEY and CDR2 SMNVEV (reference sequence).

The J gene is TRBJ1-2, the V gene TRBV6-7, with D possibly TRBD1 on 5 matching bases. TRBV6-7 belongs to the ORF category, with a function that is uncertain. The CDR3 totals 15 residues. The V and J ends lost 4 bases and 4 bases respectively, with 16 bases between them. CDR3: CASSSGGAAGYGYTF. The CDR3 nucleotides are TGTGCCAGCAGTTCAGGTGGGGCTGCAGGCTATGGCTACACCTTC.

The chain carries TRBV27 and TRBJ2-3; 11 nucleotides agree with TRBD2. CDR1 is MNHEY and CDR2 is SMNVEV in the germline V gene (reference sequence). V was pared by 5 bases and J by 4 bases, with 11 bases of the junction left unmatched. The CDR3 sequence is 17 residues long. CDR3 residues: CASSNLLAGVGPDTQYF. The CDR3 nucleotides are TGTGCCAGCAGTAACTTACTAGCGGGGGTGGGCCCAGATACGCAGTATTTT.

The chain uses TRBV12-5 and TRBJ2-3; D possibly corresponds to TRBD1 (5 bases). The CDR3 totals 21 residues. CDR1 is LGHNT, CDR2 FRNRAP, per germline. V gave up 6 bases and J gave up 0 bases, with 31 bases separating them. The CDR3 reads CASGLNLLSHRNRNSTDTQYF. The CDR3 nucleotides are TGTGCTAGTGGCTTGAACCTACTGTCCCACCGTAACAGGAACAGCACAGATACGCAGTATTTT.

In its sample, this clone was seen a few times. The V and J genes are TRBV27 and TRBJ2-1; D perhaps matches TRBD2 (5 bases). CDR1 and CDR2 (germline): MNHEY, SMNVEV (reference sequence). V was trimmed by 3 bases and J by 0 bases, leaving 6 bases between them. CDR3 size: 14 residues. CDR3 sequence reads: CASSLGSSYNEQFF. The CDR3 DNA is TGTGCCAGCAGTTTGGGGAGCTCCTACAATGAGCAGTTCTTC.

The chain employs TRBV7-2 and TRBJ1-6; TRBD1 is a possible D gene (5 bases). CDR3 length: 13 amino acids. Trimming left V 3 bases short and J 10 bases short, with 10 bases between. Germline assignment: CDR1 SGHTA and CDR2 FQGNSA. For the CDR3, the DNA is TGTGCCAGCAGCTTCCCAGGGCCCTCACCCCTCCACTTT. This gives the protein CASSFPGPSPLHF.

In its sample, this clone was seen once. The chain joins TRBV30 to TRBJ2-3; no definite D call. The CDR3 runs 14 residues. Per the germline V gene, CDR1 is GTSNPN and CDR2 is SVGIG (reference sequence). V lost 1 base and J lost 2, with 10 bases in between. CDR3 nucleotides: TGTGCCTGGAGTGCCTTCAGTCACACAGATACGCAGTATTTT. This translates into CAWSAFSHTDTQYF.

CDR3 protein: CASSLDLAGKAGYTF. DNA of the CDR3: TGTGCCAGCAGCTTAGACCTAGCGGGGAAGGCTGGCTACACCTTC. The chain has TRBV7-8 and TRBJ1-2, with D uncertain. The germline V gene encodes CDR1 SGHVS and CDR2 FQNEAQ. Trimming shortened V by 1 base and J by 7 bases, and 16 bases separated the two germline ends. The CDR3 loop spans 15 amino acids.

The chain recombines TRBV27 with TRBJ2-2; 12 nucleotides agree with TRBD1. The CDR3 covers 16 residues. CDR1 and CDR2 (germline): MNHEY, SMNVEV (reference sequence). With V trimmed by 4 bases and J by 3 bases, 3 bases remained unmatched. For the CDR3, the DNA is TGTGCCAGCAGTTGGGGGACAGGGGGCTACACCGGGGAGCTGTTTTTT. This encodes CASSWGTGGYTGELFF.

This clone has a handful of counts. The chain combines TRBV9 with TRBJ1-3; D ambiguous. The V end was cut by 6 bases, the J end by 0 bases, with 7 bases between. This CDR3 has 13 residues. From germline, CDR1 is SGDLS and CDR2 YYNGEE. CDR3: CASTRDSGNTIYF. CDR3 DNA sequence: TGTGCCAGCACCCGGGACTCTGGAAACACCATATATTTT.

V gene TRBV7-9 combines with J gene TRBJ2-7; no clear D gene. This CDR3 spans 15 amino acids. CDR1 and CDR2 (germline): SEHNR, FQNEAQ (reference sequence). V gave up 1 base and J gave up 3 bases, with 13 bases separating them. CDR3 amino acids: CASSLEGHNIYEQYF. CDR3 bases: TGTGCCAGCAGCTTAGAAGGCCACAACATCTACGAGCAGTACTTC.

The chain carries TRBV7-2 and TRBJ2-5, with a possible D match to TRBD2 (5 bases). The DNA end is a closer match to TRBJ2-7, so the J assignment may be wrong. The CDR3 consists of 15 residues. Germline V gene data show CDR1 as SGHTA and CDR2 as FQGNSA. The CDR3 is CASSPAGDGAYEQYF. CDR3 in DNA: TGTGCCAGCAGCCCGGCAGGAGACGGGGCCTACGAGCAGTACTTC.

CDR3 sequence reads: CASSLLGTFHSYEQYF. Here the CDR3 DNA reads TGCGCCAGCAGTCTACTCGGGACTTTCCACTCCTACGAGCAGTACTTC. The chain employs TRBV5-1 and TRBJ2-7; D may be TRBD2 (6 bases). CDR3 size: 16 residues. Deletions cut 5 bases from V and 0 bases from J, with 18 bases between. Per the germline V gene, CDR1 is SGHRS and CDR2 is YFSETQ.